A single sample gave rise to the 23 T cell receptor beta chains below, sequenced in a study of blood T cells in healthy people across ages. Primers used in a second PCR of roughly 7 to 12 cycles were a sample-barcoded 5' primer and a J-beta primer mix. Using its own MiXCR run on the 5' RACE reads, TCRdb lists one record per CDR3 protein. The profile covers about 1 million distinct CDR3 sequences, with less than 50% appearing a single time and about 19% taken by the ten largest. Material: blood. These receptors were obtained from a woman in her sixties in good health.

This clonotype has only a few counts. The chain is built from TRBV20-1 and TRBJ2-3; 8 bases agree with TRBD2. This CDR3 spans 15 amino acids. Germline loops: CDR1 DFQATT, CDR2 SNEGSKA (reference sequence). V was clipped by 5 bases and J by 0 bases; unmatched bases: 7. CDR3 region: CSAEDSGISTDTQYF. Written as DNA, the CDR3 is TGCAGTGCTGAAGATAGCGGGATAAGCACAGATACGCAGTATTTT.

The gene calls are TRBV9 and TRBJ2-7; D perhaps matches TRBD2 (6 bases). The J call may be in error: the DNA end matches TRBJ2-4 better. The germline V gene encodes CDR1 SGDLS and CDR2 YYNGEE. The CDR3 runs 17 residues. The CDR3 region has the DNA TGTGCCAGCAGCGTAGAGGTCGGGCAGGGAGGTAAAAACATTCAGTACTTC. It is translated as CASSVEVGQGGKNIQYF.

The sample holds a few counts of this clonotype. The rearrangement joins TRBV4-1 to TRBJ2-3; TRBD1 aligns across 7 bases. CDR1 and CDR2 from the germline V gene are MGHRA and YSYEKL. The CDR3 totals 17 residues. With V trimmed by 3 bases and J by 2 bases, 11 bases remained unmatched. This chain's CDR3 is CASSHPRQGGNTDTQYF. CDR3 DNA: TGCGCCAGCAGCCACCCTCGACAGGGCGGTAACACAGATACGCAGTATTTT.

This chain connects TRBV20-1 to TRBJ1-1; 7 positions match TRBD1. Germline V lookup: CDR1 DFQATT, CDR2 SNEGSKA (reference sequence). There are 11 residues in the CDR3. With 5 bases clipped from V and 11 bases from J, the junction kept 8 bases outside the gene matches. The CDR3 spells CSARTDRAAFF. The DNA for the CDR3 is TGCAGTGCTCGGACAGACAGGGCGGCTTTCTTT.

The chain uses TRBV28 and TRBJ2-7; 7 nucleotides match TRBD2. Germline trimming cut 10 bases from V and 3 bases from J; bases unmatched to any gene: 12. Looked up from germline, CDR1 is MDHEN and CDR2 is SYDVKM. This CDR3 has 14 residues. The CDR3 sequence is CATLAEGWNYEQYF. CDR3 bases: TGTGCCACCCTAGCGGAGGGGTGGAACTACGAGCAGTACTTC.

The rearrangement links TRBV6-2 or TRBV6-3 to TRBJ2-1; D is uncertain. Germline loops: CDR1 MNHEY, CDR2 SVGEGT. Trimming cost V 6 bases and J 10 bases, with 13 bases left between them. There are 12 residues in the CDR3. The CDR3 protein is CASRWTATEQFF. CDR3 coding DNA: TGTGCCAGCAGGTGGACCGCGACCGAGCAGTTCTTC.

The chain carries TRBV15 and TRBJ1-2, with D possibly TRBD1 on 5 matching bases. CDR1 LNHNV and CDR2 YYDKDF come from the germline V gene (reference sequence). The germline V and J ends were trimmed by 1 base and 5 bases, with 14 bases remaining between them. The CDR3 is 15 residues long. This chain's CDR3 is CATSRGDGAGYGYTF. CDR3 sequence (DNA): TGTGCCACCAGCAGAGGGGACGGCGCCGGGTATGGCTACACCTTC.

The chain couples TRBV20-1 to TRBJ1-2; the D gene is possibly TRBD1 (5 bases). The CDR3 has 13 residues. CDR1 DFQATT and CDR2 SNEGSKA come from the germline V gene (reference sequence). V lost 3 bases, J lost 3 bases, and 11 bases lay in between. CDR3 in amino acids: CSASLAGDYGYTF. For the CDR3, the DNA is TGCAGTGCTAGTCTTGCGGGGGACTATGGCTACACCTTC.

This chain uses TRBV6-5 with TRBJ1-5; D not certain. The CDR3 is 14 residues long. The V end lost 8 bases, the J end lost 2 bases, and 13 bases lay between the germline ends. Germline V gives CDR1 MNHEY, CDR2 SVGAGI. Here the CDR3 DNA reads TGTGCCAGCTCCACCGGGTACGGCAATCAGCCCCAGCATTTT. Protein sequence: CASSTGYGNQPQHF.

The chain recombines TRBV5-1 with TRBJ2-3; 8 bases are shared with TRBD1. The CDR3 has 16 amino acids. V lost 0 bases, J lost 0 bases, and 3 bases stayed unmatched. The germline gives CDR1 SGHRS, CDR2 YFSETQ. CDR3 in amino acids: CASSLAQGASTDTQYF. The CDR3 DNA reads as TGCGCCAGCAGCTTGGCTCAGGGGGCCAGCACAGATACGCAGTATTTT.

This clonotype was picked up a small number of times. The chain employs TRBV20-1 and TRBJ2-4; the D gene could be TRBD1 or TRBD2 (6 bases each). Deletions cut 0 bases from V and 0 bases from J, with 24 bases between. Germline values: CDR1 DFQATT, CDR2 SNEGSKA (reference sequence). The CDR3 extends over 20 amino acids. DNA for the CDR3: TGCAGTGCTAGAGATGTCTCGGGGGCCGAAGCTTGGATAGCCAAAAACATTCAGTACTTC. This gives the protein CSARDVSGAEAWIAKNIQYF.

V usage is TRBV29-1 and J usage is TRBJ2-5; possible D gene TRBD2, 6 bases. The tail of the sequence fits TRBJ2-1 better, so the J call may be wrong. The CDR3 is made up of 13 amino acids. CDR1 and CDR2 from the germline V gene are SQVTM and ANQGSEA. This chain's CDR3 is CSTFGGSGETQFF. CDR3 sequence (DNA): TGCAGCACATTTGGGGGATCGGGGGAGACCCAGTTCTTC.

With regard to this clonotype: At one of its ends the junction is not consistent with the germline gene, which may arise from a read error. V is TRBV27 and J is TRBJ2-7; 9 nucleotides line up with TRBD1. CDR3 length: 15 amino acids. Germline V lookup: CDR1 MNHEY, CDR2 SMNVEV (reference sequence). The CDR3: CASRLTGTGYYAQYF. In DNA, the CDR3 is TGTGCCAGCAGACTGACCGGGACAGGGTACTACGCGCAGTACTTC.

This chain connects TRBV12-3 or TRBV12-4 to TRBJ2-7; possible D gene TRBD2, 7 bases. Between the trimmed V and J ends, which lost 5 bases and 2 bases, there was a span of 13 bases. The CDR3 extends over 14 amino acids. In DNA, the CDR3 is TGTGCCAGCAGTCAAGGGGGGGTCCCCTACGAGCAGTACTTC. It encodes CASSQGGVPYEQYF.

This clonotype has more than one count but fewer than ten. V is TRBV20-1 and J is TRBJ2-5; D is possibly TRBD1 (5 bases). This CDR3 has 14 residues. The V end was cut by 3 bases, the J end by 0 bases, with 11 bases between. Germline V lookup: CDR1 DFQATT, CDR2 SNEGSKA (reference sequence). CDR3 DNA sequence: TGCAGTGCTAGGGACATCGGGCACCAAGAGACCCAGTACTTC. Its translation is CSARDIGHQETQYF.

Only a few counts were recorded for this clonotype. The chain combines TRBV6-1 with TRBJ2-7; D is uncertain. Germline V gene lookup returns CDR1 MNHNS and CDR2 SASEGT. Trimming removed 6 bases at V and 0 bases at J, with 12 bases between. The CDR3 spans 14 residues. The CDR3 bases are TGTGCCAGCAGGACCAGCCACCCCTCCTACGAGCAGTACTTC. It encodes CASRTSHPSYEQYF.

The chain has TRBV5-1 and TRBJ2-1; the match to TRBD2 covers 8 bases. The germline gives CDR1 SGHRS, CDR2 YFSETQ. The CDR3 length is 16 residues. J was trimmed by 6 bases and V by 4 bases; bases with no gene match: 12. CDR3 coding DNA: TGCGCCAGCAGCCAGAGACAAGCGGGAGTGGGCAATGAGCAGTTCTTC. As protein: CASSQRQAGVGNEQFF. The whole variable domain, remainder taken from reference TRBV5-1 and TRBJ2-1, is KAGVTQTPRYLIKTRGQQVTLSCSPISGHRSVSWYQQTPGQGLQFLFEYFSETQRNKGNFPGRFSGRQFSNSRSEMNVSTLELGDSALYLCASSQRQAGVGNEQFFGPGTRLTVL.

The chain has TRBV19 and TRBJ2-7; TRBD2 matches at 8 bases. Germline-derived CDR1 and CDR2 are LNHDA and SQIVND (reference sequence). V shed 3 bases, J shed 6 bases, and the junction held 4 bases outside the gene matches. CDR3 length: 13 amino acids. The CDR3 nucleotides read TGTGCCAGTAGTATGGGGACTAGAGGCGAGCAGTACTTC. It encodes CASSMGTRGEQYF.

This clonotype was detected only a few times. This sequence joins TRBV10-3 and TRBJ1-1; 10 positions agree with TRBD1. The CDR3 runs 13 residues. With 6 bases clipped from V and 3 bases from J, the junction kept 1 base outside the gene matches. Germline-derived CDR1 and CDR2 are ENHRY and SYGVKD. The CDR3 is CAIRGTGDTEAFF. The DNA of the CDR3 is TGTGCCATCAGGGGGACAGGGGACACTGAAGCTTTCTTT.

This rearrangement joins TRBV9 to TRBJ2-7, with a weak D call TRBD2 (6 bases). V was pared by 2 bases and J by 3 bases, with 15 bases between. The CDR3 loop spans 15 amino acids. The V gene's germline CDR1 is SGDLS and CDR2 YYNGEE. DNA for the CDR3: TGTGCCAGCAGCGTGGGCCGGGAGTTAAACTACGAGCAGTACTTC. This codes for CASSVGRELNYEQYF.

This chain connects TRBV20-1 to TRBJ2-1, with D maybe TRBD2 (5 bases). Germline CDR1 and CDR2: DFQATT and SNEGSKA (reference sequence). This CDR3 is built from 15 residues. V lost 6 bases and J lost 1, with 16 bases in between. CDR3 amino acids: CSANRAVNSYNEQFF. The CDR3 bases are TGCAGTGCCAACCGAGCGGTAAATTCCTACAATGAGCAGTTCTTC.

This chain joins TRBV20-1 and TRBJ2-3, with TRBD2 identical over 10 bases. V dropped 2 bases and J dropped 5; count of bases not matched to a gene: 7. CDR3 size: 15 residues. CDR1 and CDR2 from the germline V gene are DFQATT and SNEGSKA (reference sequence). Here the CDR3 reads CSARKSGRVEDTQYF. CDR3 in DNA: TGCAGTGCTAGAAAAAGCGGGAGGGTTGAAGATACGCAGTATTTT.

The rearrangement uses TRBV3-1 and TRBJ2-5; D unclear. V was shortened by 0 bases and J by 11 bases, with 10 bases between the two germline ends. The CDR3 spans 12 residues. Per germline, CDR1 LGHDT and CDR2 YNNKEL (reference sequence). CDR3 region: CASSQDPARQYF. In DNA form, the CDR3 reads TGTGCCAGCAGCCAAGATCCTGCCAGACAGTACTTC.